The T cell receptor (beta chain) described here comes from a study of low-dose radiotherapy and immunotherapy resistance in tumors. The table lists this clonotype with many counts. First-strand cDNA relied on TRAV- and TRBV-specific primers spanning alpha and beta chains. A roughly 22-cycle PCR with a constant-region primer and V-primer adapter amplified TCRs. TCRdb reprocessed the reads via MiXCR and lists one record per CDR3 protein. The sample shows 95,000 to 100,000 distinct CDR3 sequences, under 25% of them seen only once. This sample's time point: after trial treatment. Treatment denoted: LDRT plus nivolumab, ipilimumab, low-dose cyclophosphamide and aspirin (RACIN trial). The source was PBMCs, collected after low-dose radiotherapy plus immunotherapy. The sequence came from a male donor with prostate cancer.

CDR3 amino acids: CSVRKGLTYEQYF. In DNA, the CDR3 is TGCAGCGTACGTAAGGGACTAACCTACGAGCAGTACTTC. V usage is TRBV29-1 and J usage is TRBJ2-7; TRBD2 matches 7 bases. There are 13 residues in the CDR3. Germline V CDR1 and CDR2: SQVTM, ANQGSEA. The V and J ends lost 6 bases and 2 bases, in that order; junction bases with no gene match: 7.